Listed below are T cell receptor beta chains from one sample, sequenced in a study of blood T cell repertoires in COVID-19. Assay: immunoSEQ multiplex PCR; the TCRdb copy retains only in-frame clones and omits some. Of over 150,000 clones in the sample, around 90% were seen once. Sequenced input: peripheral blood. The receptors here all came from a man between 40 and 49 years old with active or convalescent COVID-19. Both conserved end residues are part of each CDR3. Each record gives: clone size, D gene, V gene, J gene, CDR3 protein, CDR3 DNA. The D gene is left open where the match is weak. The listing skips clone size in some rows; elsewhere it reads once, few, many or a size class.

>.|.|TRBV7-2|TRBJ2-5
CASSLQGGGRETQYF
TGTGCCAGCAGCCTCCAGGGGGGAGGCAGAGAGACCCAGTACTTC
>.|TRBD2|TRBV6-2/TRBV6-3|TRBJ2-3
CASSRSSILAGGSDTQYF
TGTGCCAGCAGCCGCTCCTCGATACTAGCGGGGGGGTCAGATACGCAGTATTTT
>.|.|TRBV20-1|TRBJ2-5
CSASPAGSTRETQYF
TGCAGTGCTAGTCCTGCGGGGTCTACAAGAGAGACCCAGTACTTC
>.|TRBD1|TRBV5-1|TRBJ2-5
CASSINRGRETQYF
TGCGCCAGCAGCATCAACAGGGGGCGGGAGACCCAGTACTTC
>few|.|TRBV5-1|TRBJ1-2
CASSLGQADYGYTF
TGCGCCAGCAGCTTGGGGCAGGCAGACTATGGCTACACCTTC
>.|.|TRBV29-1|TRBJ1-1
CSFIGGRADTEAFF
TGCAGCTTTATTGGGGGCAGGGCGGACACTGAAGCTTTCTTT
>.|TRBD1|TRBV11-3|TRBJ2-5
CASRSRTGNQETQYF
TGTGCCAGCAGATCGAGGACAGGCAACCAAGAGACCCAGTACTTC
>.|.|TRBV4-1|TRBJ2-1
CASSRARTTYNEQFF
TGCGCCAGCAGCAGGGCCCGGACAACCTACAATGAGCAGTTCTTC
>.|TRBD1|TRBV30|TRBJ2-7
CAWSPTDRVSHEQYF
TGTGCCTGGAGTCCGACCGACAGGGTTTCACACGAGCAGTACTTC
>.|.|TRBV11-2|TRBJ1-1
CASSSDYNTEAFF
TGTGCCAGCAGCTCGGACTACAACACTGAAGCTTTCTTT
>.|.|TRBV2|TRBJ1-1
CASRWEEVDTEAFF
TGTGCCAGCAGGTGGGAGGAGGTCGACACTGAAGCTTTCTTT
>once|.|TRBV29-1|TRBJ2-5
CPWWGLQETQYF
TGCCCATGGTGGGGACTCCAAGAGACCCAGTACTTC
>.|TRBD1|TRBV6-1|TRBJ2-2
CASSVEGQAVTGELFF
TGTGCCAGCAGTGTTGAGGGACAGGCGGTTACCGGGGAGCTGTTTTTT
>once|.|TRBV7-9|TRBJ1-4
CASSLLQGSATNEKLFF
TGTGCCAGCAGCTTATTGCAGGGTTCAGCAACTAATGAAAAACTGTTTTTT
>.|TRBD1|TRBV27|TRBJ1-2
CASSRGQDGYTF
TGTGCCAGCAGCAGGGGGCAGGACGGCTACACCTTC
>.|TRBD2|TRBV5-1|TRBJ2-3
CASSTGTSGGWTDTQYF
TGCGCCAGCAGCACCGGGACTAGCGGGGGGTGGACAGATACGCAGTATTTT
>.|.|TRBV24-1|TRBJ2-2
CATSGSTGELFF
TGTGCCACCAGCGGGAGCACCGGGGAGCTGTTTTTT
>.|TRBD1|TRBV2|TRBJ1-5
CASSQGTGDQPQHF
TGTGCCAGCAGTCAAGGGACAGGGGATCAGCCCCAGCATTTT